Listed below are T cell receptor beta chains from one sample, sequenced in a study of control samples from healthy donors and cancer patients. Clones were read by immunoSEQ multiplex PCR, and TCRdb kept only the in-frame ones, dropping some. The table includes under 65,000 clones, 65% to 90% detected once. The sequencing input was PBMCs. These TCRs come from a woman aged 50 to 60 with lung cancer. The CDR3 runs from the conserved cysteine through the conserved F or W. The D gene is left open where the match is weak. The size field is filled for only some rows; it gives once, few, many or a size class.

13,NA,TRBJ2-7,NA,TRBV7-9,TGTGCCAGCAGCTCTAGTTCGGGGAGCGAGCAGTACTTC,CASSSSSGSEQYF
14,TRBD1,TRBJ2-7,NA,TRBV6-1,TGTGCCAGCAGTGAAGTGACAGGGGGCTACGAGCAGTACTTC,CASSEVTGGYEQYF
15,TRBD1,TRBJ2-2,NA,TRBV19,TGTGCCAGTAGTATAGGTCAGGGGGCGCCCGGGGAGCTGTTTTTT,CASSIGQGAPGELFF
15,TRBD1,TRBJ1-2,NA,TRBV10-3,TGTGCCGCCTGGCGGGGACAGGGGTCCTTTTATGGCTACACCTTC,CAAWRGQGSFYGYTF
13,TRBD2,TRBJ2-2,NA,TRBV5-1,TGCGCCAGCAGCTCCTTAGCGGGAGAGGAGCTGTTTTTT,CASSSLAGEELFF
15,TRBD1,TRBJ1-4,few,TRBV5-1,TGCGCCAGCAGCTCCTTCGGACAGGGTGGTGAAAAACTGTTTTTT,CASSSFGQGGEKLFF
13,TRBD1,TRBJ1-4,NA,TRBV6-5,TGTGCCAGTCAAGACAGGGTTGACGAAAAACTGTTTTTT,CASQDRVDEKLFF
14,NA,TRBJ1-3,once,TRBV5-1,TGCGCCAGCAGCTCCGGCAGCTCTGGAAACACCATATATTTT,CASSSGSSGNTIYF
16,TRBD1,TRBJ2-2,NA,TRBV6-2/TRBV6-3,TGTGCCAGCAGTTGGGACAGGGGGCCGCCCACCGGGGAGCTGTTTTTT,CASSWDRGPPTGELFF
14,NA,TRBJ2-5,NA,TRBV7-6,TGTGCCAGCAGCTTGGCCGGGAAATCAGAGACCCAGTACTTC,CASSLAGKSETQYF
17,TRBD1,TRBJ1-3,once,TRBV18,TGTGCCAGCTCACCTCGGACAGGGGCGAGCTCTGGAAACACCATATATTTT,CASSPRTGASSGNTIYF
15,TRBD2,TRBJ2-3,NA,TRBV6-6,TGTGCCAGCAGCCGGACTAGCGGGGGGGTCGATACGCAGTATTTT,CASSRTSGGVDTQYF
13,NA,TRBJ1-1,once,TRBV3-1/TRBV3-2,TGTGCCAGCAGCTCCGACAGGTACACTGAGGCTTTCTTT,CASSSDRYTEAFF
12,NA,TRBJ1-2,NA,TRBV30,TGTGCCTGGAGTGTACTTAGTCGGGGCTACACCTTC,CAWSVLSRGYTF
15,NA,TRBJ1-2,NA,TRBV24-1,TGTGCCACCAGTGATCACACCATACAGGGCTATGGCTACACCTTC,CATSDHTIQGYGYTF
14,TRBD2,TRBJ2-1,NA,TRBV28,TGTGCCAGCAACCTAGCGGGGGGCTACAATGAGCAGTTCTTC,CASNLAGGYNEQFF
13,TRBD1,TRBJ2-7,NA,TRBV6-6,TGTGCCAGCAGCCGTGACAGGGGCTACGAGCAGTACTTC,CASSRDRGYEQYF
13,NA,TRBJ1-2,NA,TRBV11-1,TGTGCCAGCAGCTTAGCGAACAACTATGGCTACACCTTC,CASSLANNYGYTF
14,NA,TRBJ1-2,NA,TRBV4-1,TGCGCCAGCAGCCAAGCGTCAGGGAGCTATGGCTACACCTTC,CASSQASGSYGYTF
14,NA,TRBJ1-5,few,TRBV19,TGTGCCAGTACGGGCGGGATGGGCAATCAGCCCCAGCATTTT,CASTGGMGNQPQHF
13,NA,TRBJ2-5,NA,TRBV2,TGTGCCAGCAGTGTACAGGCCCAAGAGACCCAGTACTTC,CASSVQAQETQYF
11,NA,TRBJ2-7,NA,TRBV13,TGTGCCAGCAGCTTGCAAGACGAGCAGTACTTC,CASSLQDEQYF
17,NA,TRBJ1-1,NA,TRBV28,TGTGCCAGCAGTTTAAAGCTCGGCAGTTACATGAACACTGAAGCTTTCTTT,CASSLKLGSYMNTEAFF
15,NA,TRBJ1-5,NA,TRBV3-1/TRBV3-2,TGTGCCAGCAGCCAAGGGCAGGGAAGAAATCAGCCCCAGCATTTT,CASSQGQGRNQPQHF
18,NA,TRBJ2-3,NA,TRBV15,TGTGCCACCAGCAGAGATAGGGCCGATGTTGGTCTGGGAGTTACGCAGTATTTT,CATSRDRADVGLGVTQYF
13,TRBD1,TRBJ1-1,NA,TRBV2,TGTGCCAGCAAGGACAGGGTGAACACTGAAGCTTTCTTT,CASKDRVNTEAFF
15,TRBD1,TRBJ2-7,NA,TRBV24-1,TGTGCCACCAGTGATCCGGACAGGGCGACCTACGAGCAGTACTTC,CATSDPDRATYEQYF
14,NA,TRBJ1-2,NA,TRBV19,TGTGCCAGTAGTATAGGCAGGGATGGATCCGGCTACACCTTC,CASSIGRDGSGYTF
15,TRBD1,TRBJ1-1,NA,TRBV6-5,TGTGCCAGCAACACCATACAGGGGATGTACACTGAAGCTTTCTTT,CASNTIQGMYTEAFF
13,NA,TRBJ1-1,NA,TRBV7-2,TGTGCCAGCAGCTTAGAGAGGGCGGGGGTAGGTTTCTTT,CASSLERAGVGFF
14,NA,TRBJ1-1,few,TRBV10-3,TGTGCCATCAGTGGTCAGGGGCAGAACACTGAAGCTTTCTTT,CAISGQGQNTEAFF
13,NA,TRBJ1-2,NA,TRBV19,TGTGCCAGTAGTATAGAACGGGGGTATGGCTACACCTTC,CASSIERGYGYTF
13,NA,TRBJ1-1,NA,TRBV11-2,TGTGCCAGCAGAGGGACTGAGAACACTGAAGCTTTCTTT,CASRGTENTEAFF
15,NA,TRBJ1-3,NA,TRBV5-8,TGTGCCAGCAGCTCCTACAGGGATACTGGAAACACCATATATTTT,CASSSYRDTGNTIYF
15,NA,TRBJ2-1,NA,TRBV9,TGTGCCAGCAGCGTAGCTACTGGACAATACAATGAGCAGTTCTTC,CASSVATGQYNEQFF
11,NA,TRBJ2-7,NA,TRBV3-1/TRBV3-2,TGTGCCAGCAGCCATTTTGGCGAGCAGTACTTC,CASSHFGEQYF
17,NA,TRBJ1-5,NA,TRBV6-2/TRBV6-3,TGTGCCAGCAGTTACTCGACCGGGACGATAAGCAATCAGCCCCAGCATTTT,CASSYSTGTISNQPQHF
18,TRBD1,TRBJ1-6,NA,TRBV30,TGTGCCTGGAGTACTTCAAATCACAGGGGCCTCTTGCTGTCACCCCTCCACTTT,CAWSTSNHRGLLLSPLHF
15,NA,TRBJ1-2,NA,TRBV29-1,TGCAGCGTCCCAGGGGCCTCTTCATATAACTATGGCTACACCTTC,CSVPGASSYNYGYTF
16,TRBD1,TRBJ1-5,NA,TRBV19,TGTGCCAGTAGTATACCCCCGACAGGGCATAATCAGCCCCAGCATTTT,CASSIPPTGHNQPQHF
16,TRBD2,TRBJ2-1,NA,TRBV6-5,TGTGCCAGCAGTTACTCCGGACTAGCGGGTTACAATGAGCAGTTCTTC,CASSYSGLAGYNEQFF
13,TRBD1,TRBJ1-5,NA,TRBV2,TGTGCCAGTCGGGACAGACTCAATCAGCCCCAGCATTTT,CASRDRLNQPQHF
14,NA,TRBJ2-2,NA,TRBV24-1,TGTGCCACCAGTGATCGGAGGAACACCGGGGAGCTGTTTTTT,CATSDRRNTGELFF
13,TRBD1,TRBJ1-1,NA,TRBV6-6,TGTGCCACAGAACAGGGGGGGAACACTGAAGCTTTCTTT,CATEQGGNTEAFF
14,TRBD1,TRBJ1-2,NA,TRBV7-9,TGTGCCAGCAGCTTTGGACAGGGCAACTATGGCTACACCTTC,CASSFGQGNYGYTF
15,NA,TRBJ1-4,NA,TRBV28,TGTGCCAGCAGTTTAATGGGTGAGATGAATGAAAAACTGTTTTTT,CASSLMGEMNEKLFF
14,NA,TRBJ2-5,NA,TRBV7-3,TGTGCCAGCAGCCCCCCGGGGAGCCAAGAGACCCAGTACTTC,CASSPPGSQETQYF
15,TRBD2,TRBJ2-1,few,TRBV7-7,TGTGCCAGCAGCGTTAGCGGGGGGGATAACAATGAGCAGTTCTTC,CASSVSGGDNNEQFF
14,TRBD1,TRBJ1-2,once,TRBV3-1/TRBV3-2,TGTGCCAGCAACCAACAGGGGGCGCACTATGGCTACACCTTC,CASNQQGAHYGYTF
16,NA,TRBJ1-1,NA,TRBV5-6,TGTGCCAGCACTTCCTTTAGGACGGCTACGAACACTGAAGCTTTCTTT,CASTSFRTATNTEAFF
16,NA,TRBJ2-7,NA,TRBV6-4,TGTGCCAGCAGTGAGTTCGGACAGATTAGCTCCTACGAGCAGTACTTC,CASSEFGQISSYEQYF
15,NA,TRBJ1-3,NA,TRBV18,TGTGCCAGCTCACCACAACACCTCTCTGGAAACACCATATATTTT,CASSPQHLSGNTIYF
13,NA,TRBJ1-5,NA,TRBV19,TGTGCCAGTAGTAGGACGATCGATCAGCCCCAGCATTTT,CASSRTIDQPQHF
16,NA,TRBJ1-4,NA,TRBV7-6,TGTGCCAGCAGCCCCCTCCTGGGGCAAGTAGAAGAAAAACTGTTTTTT,CASSPLLGQVEEKLFF
13,NA,TRBJ2-7,NA,TRBV6-6,TGTGCCAGCAGTTACCCGACAGCCTACGAGCAGTACTTC,CASSYPTAYEQYF
13,TRBD1,TRBJ1-5,NA,TRBV19,TGTGCCAGCCGACAGGGGGTAGGTCAGCCCCAGCATTTT,CASRQGVGQPQHF
14,NA,TRBJ1-1,NA,TRBV6-5,TGTGCCAGCAGAAACCCGGGCCGAAACACTGAAGCTTTCTTT,CASRNPGRNTEAFF